The T cell receptor beta chain under discussion was sequenced for a study of spatial heterogeneity in lung cancer. There are 14 residues in the CDR3. The germline V gene has CDR1 MNHNY and CDR2 SVGAGI (reference sequence). Trimming stripped 4 bases from V and 5 bases from J, with 12 bases between. This clonotype was counted ten times or more. Each CDR3 protein gets one entry after TCRdb re-called the 5' RACE reads with MiXCR. The sample includes some 7,000 distinct CDR3 sequences, 6% to 7% seen only once; the top ten take 77%. Regarding time point: sample taken at primary tumor resection. A total of approximately 70 untreated early-stage non-small cell lung cancer patients served as donors.

The receptor was isolated from a male donor with early-stage non-small cell lung cancer. The rearrangement joins TRBV6-6 to TRBJ1-5, with D hard to call. The sequenced sample was PBMCs, obtained at surgery. The CDR3 protein is CASSWTEGDQPQHF. CDR3 bases: TGTGCCAGCAGTTGGACCGAGGGCGATCAGCCCCAGCATTTT.